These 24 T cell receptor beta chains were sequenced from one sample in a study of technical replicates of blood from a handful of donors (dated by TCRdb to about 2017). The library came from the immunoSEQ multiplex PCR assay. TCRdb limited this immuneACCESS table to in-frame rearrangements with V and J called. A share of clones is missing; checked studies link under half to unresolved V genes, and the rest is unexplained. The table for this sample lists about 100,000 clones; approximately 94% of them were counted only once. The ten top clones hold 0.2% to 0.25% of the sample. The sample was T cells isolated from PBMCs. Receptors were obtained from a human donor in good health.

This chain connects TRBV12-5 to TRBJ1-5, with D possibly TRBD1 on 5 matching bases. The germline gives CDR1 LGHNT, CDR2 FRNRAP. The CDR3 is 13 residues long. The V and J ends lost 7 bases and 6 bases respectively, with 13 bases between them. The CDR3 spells CASASTGFQPQHF. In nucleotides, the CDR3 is TGTGCTAGTGCCTCCACAGGATTTCAGCCCCAGCATTTT. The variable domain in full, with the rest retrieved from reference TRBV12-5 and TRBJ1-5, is DARVTQTPRHKVTEMGQEVTMRCQPILGHNTVFWYRQTMMQGLELLAYFRNRAPLDDSGMPKDRFSAEMPDATLATLKIQPSEPRDSAVYFCASASTGFQPQHFGDGTRLSIL.

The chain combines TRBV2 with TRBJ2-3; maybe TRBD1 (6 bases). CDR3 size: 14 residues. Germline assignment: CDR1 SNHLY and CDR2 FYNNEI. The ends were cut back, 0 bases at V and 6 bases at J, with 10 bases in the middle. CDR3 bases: TGTGCCAGCAGTGAAGCGCTTCAGGGGGATACGCAGTATTTT. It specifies CASSEALQGDTQYF. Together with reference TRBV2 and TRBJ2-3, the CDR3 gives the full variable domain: EPEVTQTPSHQVTQMGQEVILRCVPISNHLYFYWYRQILGQKVEFLVSFYNNEISEKSEIFDDQFSVERPDGSNFTLKIRSTKLEDSAMYFCASSEALQGDTQYFGPGTRLTVL.

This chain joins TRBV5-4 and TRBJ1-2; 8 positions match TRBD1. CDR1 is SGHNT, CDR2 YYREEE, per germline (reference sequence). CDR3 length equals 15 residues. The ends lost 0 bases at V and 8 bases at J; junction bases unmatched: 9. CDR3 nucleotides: TGTGCCAGCAGCTTGGAACAGGGGGTTGGGGGGGGCTACACCTTC. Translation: CASSLEQGVGGGYTF.

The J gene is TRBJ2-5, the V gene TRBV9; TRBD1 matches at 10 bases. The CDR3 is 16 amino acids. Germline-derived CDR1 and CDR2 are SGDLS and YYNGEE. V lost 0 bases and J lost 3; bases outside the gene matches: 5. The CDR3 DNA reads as TGTGCCAGCAGCGTAGAGGGACAGGGGTCCGAAGAGACCCAGTACTTC. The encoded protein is CASSVEGQGSEETQYF.

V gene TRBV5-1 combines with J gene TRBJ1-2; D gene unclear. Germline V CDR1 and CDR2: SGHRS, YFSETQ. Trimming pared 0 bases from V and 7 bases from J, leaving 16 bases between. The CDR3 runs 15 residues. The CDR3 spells CASSLESAGGSGYTF. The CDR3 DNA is TGCGCCAGCAGCTTGGAGTCTGCGGGCGGGAGTGGCTACACCTTC.

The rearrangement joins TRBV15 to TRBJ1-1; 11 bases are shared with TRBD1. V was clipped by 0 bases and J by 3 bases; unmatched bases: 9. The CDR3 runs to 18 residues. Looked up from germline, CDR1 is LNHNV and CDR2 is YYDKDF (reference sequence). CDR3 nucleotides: TGTGCCACCAGCAGAGATTTTTGGTGGGACAGGGGGGACACTGAAGCTTTCTTT. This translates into CATSRDFWWDRGDTEAFF.

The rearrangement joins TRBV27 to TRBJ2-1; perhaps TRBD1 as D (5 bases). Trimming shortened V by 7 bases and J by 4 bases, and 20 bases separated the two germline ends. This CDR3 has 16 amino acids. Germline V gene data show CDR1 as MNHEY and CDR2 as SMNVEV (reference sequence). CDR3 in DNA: TGTGCCAGCAAGGGCGCCAAGGGGCAGACATACAATGAGCAGTTCTTC. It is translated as CASKGAKGQTYNEQFF.

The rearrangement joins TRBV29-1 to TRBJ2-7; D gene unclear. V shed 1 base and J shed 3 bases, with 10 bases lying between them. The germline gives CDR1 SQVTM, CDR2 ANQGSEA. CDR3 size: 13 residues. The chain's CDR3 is CSVEGHNYYEQYF. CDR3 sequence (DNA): TGCAGCGTTGAAGGTCACAATTACTACGAGCAGTACTTC.

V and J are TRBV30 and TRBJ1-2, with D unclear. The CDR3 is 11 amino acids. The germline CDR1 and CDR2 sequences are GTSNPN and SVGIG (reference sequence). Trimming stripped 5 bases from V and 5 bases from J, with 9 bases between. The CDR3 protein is CAWEQRYGYTF. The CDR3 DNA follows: TGTGCCTGGGAACAGAGATATGGCTACACCTTC. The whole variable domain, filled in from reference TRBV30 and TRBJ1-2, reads SQTIHQWPATLVQPVGSPLSLECTVEGTSNPNLYWYRQAAGRGLQLLFYSVGIGQISSEVPQNLSASRPQDRQFILSSKKLLLSDSGFYLCAWEQRYGYTFGSGTRLTVV.

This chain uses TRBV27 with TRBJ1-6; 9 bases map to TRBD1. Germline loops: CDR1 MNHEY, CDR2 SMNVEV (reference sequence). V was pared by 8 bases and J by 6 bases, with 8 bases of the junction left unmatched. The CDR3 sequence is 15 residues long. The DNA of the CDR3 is TGTGCCAGCGGGTGGACAGGGGACTCTAATTCACCCCTCCACTTT. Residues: CASGWTGDSNSPLHF.

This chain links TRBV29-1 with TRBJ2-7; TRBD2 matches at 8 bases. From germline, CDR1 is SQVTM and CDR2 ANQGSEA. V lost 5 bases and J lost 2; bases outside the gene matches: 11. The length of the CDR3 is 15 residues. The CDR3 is CSVQPRLANTYEQYF. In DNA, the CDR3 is TGCAGCGTTCAACCTCGACTAGCGAATACCTACGAGCAGTACTTC.

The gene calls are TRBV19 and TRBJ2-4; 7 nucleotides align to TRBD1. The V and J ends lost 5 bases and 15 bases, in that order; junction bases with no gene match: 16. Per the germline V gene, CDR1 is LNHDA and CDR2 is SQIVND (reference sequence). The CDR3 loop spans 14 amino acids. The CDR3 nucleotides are TGTGCCAGTAGTGCAGGGACAGCCGAGGTTGTTCCGTACTTC. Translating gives CASSAGTAEVVPYF.

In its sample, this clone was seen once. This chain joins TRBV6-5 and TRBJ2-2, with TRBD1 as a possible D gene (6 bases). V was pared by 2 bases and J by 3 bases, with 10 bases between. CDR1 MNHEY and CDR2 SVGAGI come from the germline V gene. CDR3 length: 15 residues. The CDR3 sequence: CASSYGTIDTGELFF. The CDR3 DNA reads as TGTGCCAGCAGTTACGGGACAATTGACACCGGGGAGCTGTTTTTT.

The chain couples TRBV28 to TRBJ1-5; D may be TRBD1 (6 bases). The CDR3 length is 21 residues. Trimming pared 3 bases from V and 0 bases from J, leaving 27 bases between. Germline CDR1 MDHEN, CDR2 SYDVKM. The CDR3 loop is CASSFASGRGPGTYSNQPQHF. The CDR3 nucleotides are TGTGCCAGCAGTTTCGCTTCGGGCAGGGGTCCAGGAACTTATAGCAATCAGCCCCAGCATTTT. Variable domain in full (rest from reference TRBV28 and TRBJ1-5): DVKVTQSSRYLVKRTGEKVFLECVQDMDHENMFWYRQDPGLGLRLIYFSYDVKMKEKGDIPEGYSVSREKKERFSLILESASTNQTSMYLCASSFASGRGPGTYSNQPQHFGDGTRLSIL.

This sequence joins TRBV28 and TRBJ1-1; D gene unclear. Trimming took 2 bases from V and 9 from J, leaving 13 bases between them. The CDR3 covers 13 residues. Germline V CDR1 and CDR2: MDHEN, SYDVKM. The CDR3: CASSLGPGRKAFF. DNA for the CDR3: TGTGCCAGCAGTTTAGGCCCCGGGAGAAAAGCTTTCTTT.

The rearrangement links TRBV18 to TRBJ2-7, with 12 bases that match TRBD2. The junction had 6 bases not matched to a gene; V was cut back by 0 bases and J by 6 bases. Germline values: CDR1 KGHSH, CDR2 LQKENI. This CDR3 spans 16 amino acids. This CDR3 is CASSPPSSGGVSEQYF. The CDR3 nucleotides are TGTGCCAGCTCACCACCCTCTAGCGGGGGGGTTAGCGAGCAGTACTTC.

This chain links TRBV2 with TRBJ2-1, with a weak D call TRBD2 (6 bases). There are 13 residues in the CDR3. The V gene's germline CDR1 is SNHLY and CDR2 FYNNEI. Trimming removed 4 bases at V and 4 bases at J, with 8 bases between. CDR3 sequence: CASSGDSYNEQFF. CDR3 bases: TGTGCCAGCAGTGGGGACTCATACAATGAGCAGTTCTTC.

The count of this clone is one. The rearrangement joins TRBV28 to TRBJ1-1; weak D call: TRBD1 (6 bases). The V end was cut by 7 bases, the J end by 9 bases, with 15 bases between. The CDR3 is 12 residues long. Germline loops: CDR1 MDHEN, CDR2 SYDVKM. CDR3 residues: CASTVRGGKAFF. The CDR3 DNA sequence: TGTGCCAGCACCGTAAGGGGGGGAAAAGCTTTCTTT.

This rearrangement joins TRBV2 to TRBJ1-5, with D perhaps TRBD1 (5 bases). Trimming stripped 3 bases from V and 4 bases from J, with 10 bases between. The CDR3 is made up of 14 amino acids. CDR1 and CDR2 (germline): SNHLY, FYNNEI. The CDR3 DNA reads TGTGCCAGCAGTGAGGGTGGGGGGAATCAGCCCCAGCATTTT. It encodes CASSEGGGNQPQHF.

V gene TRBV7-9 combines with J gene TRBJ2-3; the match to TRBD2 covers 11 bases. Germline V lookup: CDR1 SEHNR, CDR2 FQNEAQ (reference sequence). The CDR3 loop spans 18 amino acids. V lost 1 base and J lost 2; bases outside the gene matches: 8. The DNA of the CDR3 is TGTGCCAGCAGCTTAGATACTAGCGGGGGTACAACCACAGATACGCAGTATTTT. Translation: CASSLDTSGGTTTDTQYF.

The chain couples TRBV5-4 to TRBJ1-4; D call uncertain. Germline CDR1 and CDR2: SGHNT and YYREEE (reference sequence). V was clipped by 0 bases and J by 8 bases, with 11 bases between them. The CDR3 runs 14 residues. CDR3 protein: CASSLAGLREKLFF. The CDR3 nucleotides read TGTGCCAGCAGCTTGGCCGGACTGCGAGAAAAACTGTTTTTT.

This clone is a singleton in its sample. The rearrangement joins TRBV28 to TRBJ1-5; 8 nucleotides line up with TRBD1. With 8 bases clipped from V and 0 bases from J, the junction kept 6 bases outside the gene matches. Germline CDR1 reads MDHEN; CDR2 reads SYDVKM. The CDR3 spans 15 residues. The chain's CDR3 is CASRQGYFSNQPQHF. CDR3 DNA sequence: TGTGCCAGCCGACAGGGGTACTTTAGCAATCAGCCCCAGCATTTT.

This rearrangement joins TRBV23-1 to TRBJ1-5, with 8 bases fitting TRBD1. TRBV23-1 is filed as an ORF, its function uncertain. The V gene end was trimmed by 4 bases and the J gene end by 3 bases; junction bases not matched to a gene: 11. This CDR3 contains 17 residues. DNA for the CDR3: TGCGCCAGCAGTCTCAAGAAACAGGGGGGCCCCAATCAGCCCCAGCATTTT. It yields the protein CASSLKKQGGPNQPQHF.

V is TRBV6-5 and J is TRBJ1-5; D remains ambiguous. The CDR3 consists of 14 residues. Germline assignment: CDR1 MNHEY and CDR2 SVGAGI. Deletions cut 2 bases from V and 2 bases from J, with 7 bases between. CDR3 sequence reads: CASSYVAGNQPQHF. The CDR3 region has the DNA TGTGCCAGCAGTTACGTTGCAGGCAATCAGCCCCAGCATTTT.